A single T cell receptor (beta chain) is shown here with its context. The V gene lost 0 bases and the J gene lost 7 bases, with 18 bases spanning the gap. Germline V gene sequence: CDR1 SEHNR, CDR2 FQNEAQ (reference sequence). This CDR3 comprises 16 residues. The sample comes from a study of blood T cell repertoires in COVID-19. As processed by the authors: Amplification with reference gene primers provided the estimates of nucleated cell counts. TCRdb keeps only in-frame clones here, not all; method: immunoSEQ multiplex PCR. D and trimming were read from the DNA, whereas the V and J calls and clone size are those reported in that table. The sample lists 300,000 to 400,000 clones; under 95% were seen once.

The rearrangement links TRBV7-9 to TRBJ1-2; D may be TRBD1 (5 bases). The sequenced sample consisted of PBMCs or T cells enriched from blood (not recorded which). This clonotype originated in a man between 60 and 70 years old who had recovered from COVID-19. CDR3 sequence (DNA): TGTGCCAGCAGCTTAGCCGGCGGTCAGGGTTTGGCTGGCTACACCTTC. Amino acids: CASSLAGGQGLAGYTF. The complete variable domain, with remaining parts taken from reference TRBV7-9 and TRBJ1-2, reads DTGVSQNPRHKITKRGQNVTFRCDPISEHNRLYWYRQTLGQGPEFLTYFQNEAQLEKSRLLSDRFSAERPKGSFSTLEIQRTEQGDSAMYLCASSLAGGQGLAGYTFGSGTRLTVV.